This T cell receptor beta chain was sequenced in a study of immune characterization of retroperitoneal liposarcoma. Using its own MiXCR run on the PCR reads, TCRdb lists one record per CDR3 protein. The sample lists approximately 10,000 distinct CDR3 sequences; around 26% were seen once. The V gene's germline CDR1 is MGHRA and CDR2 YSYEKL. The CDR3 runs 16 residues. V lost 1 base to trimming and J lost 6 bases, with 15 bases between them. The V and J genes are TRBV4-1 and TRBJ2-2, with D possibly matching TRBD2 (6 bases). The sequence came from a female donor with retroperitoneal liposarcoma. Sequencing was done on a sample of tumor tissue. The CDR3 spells CASSQGGSPGAGELFF. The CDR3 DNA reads TGCGCCAGCAGCCAAGGGGGCAGCCCGGGGGCCGGGGAGCTGTTTTTT.